This T cell receptor beta chain was documented in a study of T-cell memory formation after mild COVID-19. Study outcomes and limitations: CD4+ contracting clones lay mainly in CM and EM, CD8+ ones in EMRA. Clones contracting day 15 to 85 were balanced CD4/CD8; later expanders leaned CD4+.

As to this clonotype: Antigen unknown.

TCRdb ran MiXCR on the 5' RACE reads and lists one entry per CDR3 protein. The table shows about half a million distinct CDR3 sequences, with roughly 20% occurring only once. The CDR3 is made up of 14 amino acids. Germline CDR1 and CDR2: SGDLS and YYNGEE. Trimming shortened V by 3 bases and J by 2 bases, and 12 bases separated the two germline ends. The receptor's source is an adult woman who had mild COVID-19 (a few samples of this study predate the infection). Cell type and time point are not known. The source material was PBMCs or a T cell subset sorted from them (not recorded which). The rearrangement joins TRBV9 to TRBJ2-7; tentatively, D is TRBD1 or TRBD2 (5 bases each). CDR3 sequence reads: CASSGSGAAYEQYF. In nucleotides, the CDR3 is TGTGCCAGCAGCGGGTCCGGGGCTGCCTACGAGCAGTACTTC.